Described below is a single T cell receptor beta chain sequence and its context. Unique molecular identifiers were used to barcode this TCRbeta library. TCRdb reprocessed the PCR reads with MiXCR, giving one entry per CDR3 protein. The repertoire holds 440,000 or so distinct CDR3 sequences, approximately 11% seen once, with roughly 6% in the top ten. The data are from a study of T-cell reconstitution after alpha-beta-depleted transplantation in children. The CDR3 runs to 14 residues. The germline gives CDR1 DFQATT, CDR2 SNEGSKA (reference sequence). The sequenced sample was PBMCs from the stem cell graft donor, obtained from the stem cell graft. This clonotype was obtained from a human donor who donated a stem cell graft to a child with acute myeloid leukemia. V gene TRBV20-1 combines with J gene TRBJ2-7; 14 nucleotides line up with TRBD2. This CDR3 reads CSATLTSGRAGQYF. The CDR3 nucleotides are TGCAGCGCCACCCTGACTAGCGGGAGGGCCGGGCAGTACTTC.